This T cell receptor (beta chain) was retrieved from a study of shared T cell receptors in the human thymus. The CDR3 has 13 amino acids. V lost 8 bases and J 9 bases, leaving 19 bases between the germline ends. Germline CDR1 MNHEY, CDR2 SMNVEV (reference sequence). Using immunoSEQ multiplex PCR, the repertoire was profiled, and TCRdb retains in-frame clones only, with some absent. The data show over 350,000 clones, 95% seen once. This clone has a handful of counts. The gene calls are TRBV27 and TRBJ1-2, with a weak D call TRBD1 (6 bases). Material: thymocytes. This TCR was sampled from a human donor. This CDR3 reads CASGHERGESYTF. DNA of the CDR3: TGTGCCAGCGGACACGAGAGGGGGGAGAGCTACACCTTC.